This record looks at one TCR beta chain sequence and its context. Antigen: not known. TCR beta CDR3 regions were amplified from RNA transcripts. First-round RT-PCR with HTBI primers amplified the TCR CDR3 region. Via MiXCR, TCRdb re-called the multiplex PCR reads, giving one row per CDR3 protein. The table lists 540,000 or so distinct CDR3 sequences, about 43% of them singletons, with roughly 19% in the top ten. The entry originates in a study of T cells in Graves' hyperthyroidism and ophthalmopathy. Study outcomes and limitations: Blood also contained most expanded thyroid clonotypes above 0.001. Median prediction lead before ophthalmopathy onset was 5 to 7 months with the model.

Orbital computed tomography and thyroid ultrasound, together with serum TRAb and thyroxine and clinical symptoms, were used for diagnoses. The germline CDR1 and CDR2 sequences are SGHNT and YENEEA. Trimming pared 3 bases from V and 7 bases from J, leaving 12 bases between. CDR3 length: 13 residues. The genes are TRBV11-3 and TRBJ2-5; the D gene is possibly TRBD1 (6 bases). This clonotype was sampled from an adult woman with Graves' disease, either hyperthyroidism or ophthalmopathy (not recorded which). The sequenced sample was peripheral blood or thyroid tissue (not recorded which). The CDR3 loop is CASSLEQQGTQYF. In DNA, the CDR3 is TGTGCCAGCAGCTTGGAGCAACAGGGGACCCAGTACTTC.